This TCR beta chain was retrieved from a study of cytomegalovirus exposure and HLA in healthy donors. The PCR employed 60 Vbeta primers together with 13 Jbeta primers. TCRdb keeps only in-frame clones here, not all; method: immunoSEQ multiplex PCR. Of roughly 280,000 clones detected, more than 55% appear once; the ten largest clones hold approximately 2.3%. Note on this clone: Its antigen is as yet unknown.

Study-wide findings and caveats: Analysis was carried out at a later point, and it linked a missense DCLRE1C variant to TCR beta V- and J-gene trimming.

This clonotype was obtained from a female donor in good health and CMV-seronegative. Sequencing was performed on PBMCs.

CDR3 sequence reads: CASSPRGGRFYEQYF. The CDR3 nucleotides read TGTGCCAGCAGCCCCCGAGGGGGCAGATTCTACGAGCAGTACTTC. The chain combines TRBV7-2 with TRBJ2-7; 7 positions agree with TRBD1. The CDR3 length is 15 residues. Unmatched junction bases numbered 10, after V lost 5 bases and J lost 3 bases. Germline V gene sequence: CDR1 SGHTA, CDR2 FQGNSA.